This T cell receptor (beta chain) originates from a study of regulatory T cells in long-lasting Graves disease (TCRdb year 2021). About the study as a whole: Newly diagnosed Graves' disease patients had taken antithyroid drugs for less than 3 months. TCR sequencing covered roughly 13 persistent and 20 or so newly diagnosed Graves' disease patients, 33 samples in total. The study was conducted in China and was registered as a clinical trial. Persistent Graves' disease patients were compared with newly diagnosed Graves' disease patients by peripheral blood TCR sequencing and RNA sequencing. General study outcomes and caveats: Preferential use of TRBV28, TRBJ1-2 and TRBJ2-5 was observed in persistent disease, whereas TRBV20-1 and TRBJ2-1 were favored in newly diagnosed disease. Persistent Graves' disease patients showed lower TCR Shannon entropy and fewer highly expanded clones than newly diagnosed patients, suggesting clonal expansion. Sequencing and analysis were restricted to the TCR beta chain. Patients with persistent disease shared more public clonotypes (about 3,000) than newly diagnosed patients did (approximately 1,000). The study examined only peripheral blood because the primary lesion, thyroid tissue, could not be accessed. As a limitation, the authors acknowledged that the small sample size may reduce accuracy.

The method was multiplex PCR. Sequencing used an Illumina HiSeq 4000. TCR beta libraries were built with iRepertoire HTBI primers and Arm-PCR amplification of CDR3 regions. PCR products were gel purified before sequencing. From the authors' description of their analysis: Across samples, fewer than 70 TRBV and 14 TRBJ segments were identified and used for gene usage analysis of CDR3 amino acid clonotypes. COPE and FqMerger were used to merge filtered high-quality paired reads into contigs. BLAST was used to align contigs to the IMGT TRBV, TRBD and TRBJ reference genes, and CDR3 was defined following IMGT. Highly expanded clones were defined as clonotypes with a frequency above 0.1%. Shannon entropy served as the measure of repertoire diversity, while the Gini coefficient captured V-J evenness. Clonotypes shared by more than one individual were considered public. TCRdb reran the public reads through fastp at Q25 and MiXCR, keeping productive beta chains. CDR3 protein duplicates are merged, each entry listing the most common genes and DNA. The authors' filters were not applied to this entry. The sample table holds 680,000 or so distinct CDR3 sequences, of which roughly 15% were seen once. Jointly, the top ten make up around 19% of the sample.

The time point label on this specimen signifies: newly diagnosed GD, antithyroid drugs for less than 3 months. RNA was extracted from PBMCs in TRIzol for both TCR sequencing and RNA sequencing. The diagnosis of Graves' disease followed American Thyroid Association guidelines. Patients for the study were recruited at an endocrinology department in Xi'an, China. Each patient gave about 10 milliliters of peripheral blood, collected in an EDTA anticoagulant tube. Ficoll Paque Plus density gradient separation was used to isolate PBMCs, and no additional T cell sorting was done. An Agilent 2100 Bioanalyzer and agarose gel were used to assess RNA quality, and a NanoDrop 2000 was used to measure RNA concentration. V gives up 2 bases and J gives up 11 bases, and the segment between their germline ends measures 12 bases. From the cysteine up to the phenylalanine, the CDR3 has a length of 12 residues. The only DNA kept is the CDR3, 36 bases in frame from the first base. As encoded in the germline V gene, CDR1 is MDHEN while CDR2 is SYDVKM.

The table lists this clonotype with many counts. The target of this receptor is not known. Qualities for individual bases were not recorded, and no much larger clone is one base off. These data also featured in a second study, about T cells in Graves' hyperthyroidism and ophthalmopathy. The other study reports the following: A patient counted as having stable Graves' hyperthyroidism if no progression to ophthalmopathy occurred over 18 months of follow-up. The hyperthyroidism patients were between 18 and 65 years old and newly diagnosed, with a disease duration of less than 2 months. Patients with uncontrolled infections, other autoimmune diseases, pregnancy or lactation were excluded. Diagnoses relied on clinical symptoms, serum thyroxine and TRAb, thyroid ultrasound and orbital computed tomography. For the first round of RT-PCR on the TCR CDR3, the HTBI primer set was used together with the Qiagen OneStep RT-PCR kit. Blood samples also contained most of the expanded thyroid clonotypes (frequency above 0.001), which suggests that blood repertoires may reflect thyroid immune responses. A 13 V-J signature model separated ophthalmopathy from stable hyperthyroidism, with over 85% sensitivity and approximately 81% specificity in cross-validation and 80%/75% in testing. In validation, progression to ophthalmopathy was predicted by the model with roughly 71% sensitivity and under 85% specificity, a median of approximately 7.1 months before onset. To identify TCR V-J signatures that set the groups apart, the researchers used a discovery cohort of about a hundred patients, made up of 40 to 45 with Graves' ophthalmopathy and approximately 57 with stable Graves' hyperthyroidism. Whether ophthalmopathy could be predicted prospectively was tested in an independent validation cohort made up of under 20 hyperthyroidism patients plus 17 patients who later progressed to ophthalmopathy. For training and testing, the 100 or so patients in the discovery cohort were randomly divided in a 7:3 ratio. Thyroid tissue and blood T-cell repertoires from six Graves' hyperthyroidism patients were also compared in the study. After blood sampling, hyperthyroidism patients were treated with methimazole at a starting dose of 30 mg daily, and ophthalmopathy patients were treated with high-dose intravenous methylprednisolone. Libraries were constructed in a second round of multiplex PCR, after which size selection and purification were performed. Libraries were sequenced paired-end with 100 bp reads on an Illumina HiSeq2000. SOAPnuke was used to process the raw data, throwing out any read that contained adapters or uncalled bases, had a mean Phred below 15, or lacked an exact constant-primer or identifier match. COPE v1.2.5 was used to merge high-quality paired reads, and clonotypes were defined as unique nucleotide sequences. MiTCR v1.1 was used to align the clonotypes against IMGT TRBV, TRBD and TRBJ reference segments. The analysis included only V-J combinations with a frequency above 0.0001, which together covered 98% to 99.2% of the repertoires. The TCS score was defined as F50 (clonal expansion) divided by E x V (chaos), with BLOSUM62-based TCRdist calculated between CDR3 peptides within each V-J. Welch's t-statistics and random forest reduced 500 to 550 V-J features to 10 to 15, which were used in a naive Bayes classifier (R e1071). No statistical method was used to set the sample size in advance, and investigators knew the group allocation. According to the paper, TCR Vbeta CDR3 sequencing was carried out on around 140 peripheral blood samples, which came from around 43 ophthalmopathy, fewer than 80 hyperthyroidism and some 17 progressor patients.

The source material was peripheral blood mononuclear cells (PBMCs), sampled at new diagnosis, from a patient treated with antithyroid drugs. This TCR was sampled from a woman between 25 and 40 years old with Graves disease. Donor details come from another sample of the same person, matched by shared clones. The sequence links TRBV28 to TRBJ1-1; TRBD1 is a possible D gene, resting on 5 matching bases. The CDR3 corresponds to CASSLKGFAAFF. At the DNA level, the sequence is TGTGCCAGCAGTTTAAAGGGGTTCGCGGCTTTCTTT. With the rest looked up from the reference TRBV28 and TRBJ1-1 genes rather than sequenced, the full variable domain is DVKVTQSSRYLVKRTGEKVFLECVQDMDHENMFWYRQDPGLGLRLIYFSYDVKMKEKGDIPEGYSVSREKKERFSLILESASTNQTSMYLCASSLKGFAAFFGQGTRLTVV.